The clone carrying this T cell receptor beta chain has only one observation. Its antigen is unknown. Sequencing was performed with immunoSEQ multiplex PCR; in TCRdb, only in-frame clones are kept and a portion is missing. In the table there are some 680,000 clones, more than 70% of which are singletons. This sample is part of a study of shared clonotypes between healthy human individuals. About the research overall: Donors were two women and three men aged 18 to 49. General study results and limits: Shared clonotypes across all four donors exceeded non-shared ones in generation probability.

Donors, healthy HIV-negative adults, lacked recent acute infections or vaccinations. Between the trimmed V and J ends, which lost 4 bases and 4 bases, there was a span of 17 bases. Per the germline V gene, CDR1 is SQVTM and CDR2 is ANQGSEA. The CDR3 length is 14 residues. The clonotype comes from a woman in her twenties or thirties in good health. The material sequenced was memory CD4+ T cells sorted from blood. As for subset: CD45RA-negative fraction. The chain recombines TRBV29-1 with TRBJ2-7, with D hard to call. The CDR3 is CSVAVGARPYEQYF. As DNA, the CDR3 is TGCAGCGTTGCTGTTGGAGCCAGACCTTACGAGCAGTACTTC.